This TCR beta chain was sequenced for a study of Ad26.COV2.S vaccination and SARS-CoV-2 variants (dated by TCRdb to 2020 to 2022). Some background on the complete study: Donors in the vaccine arm were drawn from COV1001, a multicentre, randomized, double-blind, placebo-controlled phase I-IIa trial testing Ad26.COV2.S in healthy adults. The specificity and breadth of SARS-CoV-2-reactive T cell receptors after Ad26.COV2.S vaccination were assessed by TCRbeta repertoire sequencing. Blinding of investigators to trial group allocation was maintained during experiments and outcome assessment. A total of approximately 30 samples were included in the TCR-sequenced set, comprising 19 Ad26.COV2.S vaccine recipients, 5 placebo recipients and 8 SARS-CoV-2 convalescent individuals. Ad26.COV2.S was administered intramuscularly at a dose of 5x10^10 or 1x10^11 viral particles, either as one shot or as two shots given 56 days apart. Participants in the trial were split at random into five groups of five each, receiving low-dose or high-dose Ad26.COV2.S once or twice, or else placebo on both occasions. Here is what the overall study found, with its caveats: The study was not powered to compare responses between vaccine doses or regimens. Substantial breadth of spike-specific CD8+ and CD4+ T cell responses was reported after vaccination. Spike-specific TCR breadth was higher in Ad26.COV2.S recipients than in placebo recipients (P = 0.0014). Vaccine and placebo recipients had comparable non-spike TCR breadth, which fits with the vaccine containing only spike. The authors noted that the TCR breadth and depth analyses may have underestimated total T cell responses.

In the case of this clone: Its antigen remains unidentified. The record has no base qualities; no much larger clone is one base away.

Its CDR3 holds 14 amino acids, cysteine through phenylalanine. Left in the record is the CDR3 DNA by itself, 42 bases read in frame from the first base. CDR1 SGHNT and CDR2 YYREEE were looked up in the germline V gene (reference sequence). V lost 4 bases and J lost 5 bases; the stretch between them is 15 bases long. The sample's treatment or condition, from its label and the paper: some 19 received Ad26.COV2.S at low or high dose, single or two shots; five or six received placebo; per-sample allocation not given. Repertoires of vaccine and placebo recipients were sequenced from samples collected on day 63 after the first injection. Between 29 July and 7 August 2020, Cohort 1b enrolled about two dozen adults aged 18-55 years at one site in Boston, USA. Ad26.COV2.S was a replication-incompetent adenovirus type 26 vector that expressed a prefusion-stabilized SARS-CoV-2 spike protein derived from the original Wuhan strain.

The immunoSEQ Assay was used to sequence TCRbeta CDR3 regions. After extraction, genomic DNA underwent amplification by bias-controlled multiplex PCR, followed by high-throughput sequencing. The authors processed their data as follows. To quantify the absolute abundance of each unique TCRbeta CDR3 region, sequences were collapsed and filtered. Usable DNA was measured by amplifying reference genes present in all nucleated cells, and TCRbeta template counts were normalized to that usable DNA to estimate T cell fraction. Repertoire TCRs were annotated as SARS-CoV-2-specific when V gene, CDR3 amino acid sequence and J gene were exactly matched to a known reactive TCR set. The reference SARS-CoV-2 TCR set was obtained from MIRA and was filtered for enrichment in COVID-19-positive ImmuneCODE repertoires, whereby public or cross-reactive TCRs were removed. Using the MIRA antigens, annotated TCRs were further analysed by specific ORF or by position within an ORF. Breadth was defined as annotated unique rearrangements over total unique productive rearrangements; depth was the summed frequency of those rearrangements. TCR breadth was compared between groups using two-sided Wilcoxon rank-sum tests. Drawn from immuneACCESS, this table holds only the in-frame rearrangements with V and J called that TCRdb kept. Clones are partly lost; checked studies trace under half to an unresolved V gene and leave the rest unexplained. V, J and clone size are those of that table, while D and trimming were read from the DNA. The sample table records about 390,000 clones; around nine tenths of these occur just once. Together, the top ten hold roughly 3% of the sample.

This receptor was taken from a person between 18 and 65 years old who received the Ad26.COV2.S COVID-19 vaccine or a placebo. This sequence uses TRBV5-4 and TRBJ2-5; TRBD2 is a possible D gene, resting on 6 matching bases. Sequences were derived from peripheral blood, sampled in a trial of Ad26.COV2.S vaccine versus placebo. The CDR3 is CASSLGGVGETQYF. The sequenced DNA is TGTGCCAGCAGCCTCGGAGGGGTGGGCGAGACCCAGTACTTC.